The TCR beta chain described here comes from a study of vaccination and CD4 T cells after COVID-19 (dated by TCRdb to the early 2020s). At the level of the whole study: Convalescent patients had a positive SARS-CoV-2 result on nasal swab PCR, and of these patients, several had mild disease and one had severe disease. Post-COVID blood samples from convalescent patients were collected a median of roughly 100 days after diagnosis, with a range of about 35 to 161 days. The convalescent cohort included six males and four females, with two Hispanic individuals, seven Caucasians, two Asians and one multiracial person. Post-vaccine blood samples were obtained a median of roughly 75 days after the second vaccine dose, with a range of about 12 to 241 days. Control cultures used a CEFX viral epitope pool as positive control, an HIV-1 Nef peptide pool as negative control, or no peptide. In about 11 COVID-19 convalescent patients and several infection-naive healthy vaccine recipients, the spike-specific CD4+ TCR repertoire before mRNA vaccination was compared with the repertoire after mRNA vaccination. Participants got two doses of the Pfizer-BioNTech BNT162b2 vaccine (n=8) or two doses of the Moderna mRNA-1273 vaccine (n=2). Overlapping spike peptide pools from SARS-CoV-2 and from the common cold coronaviruses HCoV-NL63, HCoV-OC43 and HCoV-229E were used as culture stimuli.

CDR3 length: 15 amino acids, cysteine to phenylalanine. CDR3 DNA only is kept here, 45 bases in frame from base 1. Trimming takes 5 bases off V and 2 bases off J; junction bases not matched to a gene: 9. CDR1 is given as SGHTA and CDR2 as FQGNSA, both from the germline V gene. Explained via the paper, the treatment or condition label denotes: roughly 10-day PBMC culture with coronavirus spike peptide pools or control peptides (ViraFEST assay). The ViraFEST assay was used in the study, in which antigen-specific T cells were expanded with peptide pools and expanded clonotypes were subsequently identified by TCR sequencing. The convalescent patients' positive SARS-CoV-2 PCR tests fell between March and December 2020, which was before the Alpha, Beta and Delta variants emerged in the United States. Each well held 2.2 million or so PBMCs cultured with 10 ug/ml peptide pools in IMDM containing approximately 5% human AB serum and roughly 9 IU/ml IL-2. On days 3 and 7, half of the culture medium was replaced with fresh IL-2-containing medium. CD4+ T cells were isolated after approximately ten days of culture through negative selection using the EasySep CD4+ T cell isolation kit. Ficoll-Paque Plus gradient centrifugation was used to isolate PBMCs from whole blood, and the isolated PBMCs were then either used fresh or cryopreserved at -140C. Each culture condition was generally run in triplicate wells.

The method was PCR. TCR sequencing of DNA from cultured CD4+ T cells used the Oncomine TCR Beta short-read assay at the Johns Hopkins FTIC core. Genomic DNA was extracted from the cultured CD4+ T cells with the QIAamp micro DNA kit. The Oncomine TCR Beta libraries from cultured CD4+ T cells were pooled using unique dual indexes and then sequenced on an Illumina iSeq 100. The source study handled its data this way. Non-productive sequences were filtered out, and CDR3s that did not start with C, did not end with F or W, or were shorter than 7 amino acids were discarded. The MANAFEST web application was used to identify antigen-specific clonotypes by comparing peptide-stimulated wells against reference wells and other culture wells. For a clone to be called positive, the clone needed an FDR below 0.05, an odds ratio above 5, and a productive frequency above 0.1% in at least two of three replicate wells. Cross-reactive clonotypes were defined as significantly expanded in both SARS-CoV-2 spike wells and at least one common cold coronavirus spike condition. Levenshtein distances (stringdist) and unrooted phylogenetic trees (ape) in R version 3.6.1 were used to assess CDR3 homology. TCRdb reprocessed the public reads (quality trimming at Q25 with fastp, clone calling with MiXCR) and kept in-frame beta chains. Rows are unified per CDR3 protein, each entry keeping the most common DNA and genes. In this record, the V and J calls reflect TCRdb's handling and not the investigators' own analysis. This sample is represented by 20,000 to 25,000 distinct CDR3 sequences; around three fifths of them were singletons. Around 2.7% of the sample is held by the ten biggest clonotypes.

In the case of this clonotype: The antigen it binds to is not known. No per-base quality is available; no much larger clone lies one base away.

Study-wide conclusions, independent of this receptor: In convalescent patients, nearly all vaccine-specific clones (304 of 307) were found to be mono-reactive for SARS-CoV-2 spike rather than cross-reactive with common cold coronaviruses. Among convalescent patients, a median about 90% of the SARS-CoV-2-reactive clones seen after vaccination appeared only after vaccination, which suggests priming specific to the vaccine. The study included relatively few convalescent patients and did not analyze early timepoints after natural infection. Although the median number of SARS-CoV-2-reactive clonotypes went up from around 20 after infection to 35 to 40 after vaccination, the increase was not significant.

The chain is assembled from TRBV7-2 and TRBJ2-7; the central 7 bases match TRBD1. The receptor was isolated from a human donor who had recovered from COVID-19. The sample taken for sequencing was CD4+ T cells from blood, cultured in vitro. The encoded CDR3 is CASSPRTGMAYEQYF. The nucleotide sequence is TGTGCCAGCAGCCCTAGGACAGGAATGGCCTACGAGCAGTACTTC.